A single sample is the source of the 22 T cell receptor beta chains below, sequenced in a study of shared clonotypes between healthy human individuals. The method was immunoSEQ multiplex PCR; TCRdb's version includes in-frame clones alone and lacks a portion of them. The sample holds around 1.5 million clones, approximately 98% seen once. Sequencing was carried out using naive CD4+ T cells sorted from blood. Subset here: CD45RA+ positively selected. The origin of the receptors is a man aged 25 to 40 in good health.

In its sample, this clone was seen once. V gene TRBV6-1 combines with J gene TRBJ2-3, with D uncertain. The germline V and J ends were trimmed by 2 bases and 4 bases, with 7 bases remaining between them. This CDR3 region has 13 residues. Looked up from germline, CDR1 is MNHNS and CDR2 is SASEGT. CDR3 protein: CASSEPGSDTQYF. CDR3 DNA sequence: TGTGCCAGCAGTGAACCGGGTTCAGATACGCAGTATTTT.

This chain joins TRBV6-4 and TRBJ1-2; D possibly corresponds to TRBD1 (5 bases). The CDR3 runs to 13 residues. CDR1 and CDR2 (germline): MRHNA, SNTAGT. Trimming removed 6 bases from V and 4 bases from J, with 12 bases in between. This CDR3 is CASSRTGSYGYTF. The CDR3, as DNA: TGTGCCAGCAGCCGTACAGGATCCTATGGCTACACCTTC.

The chain couples TRBV4-1 to TRBJ2-3; D unclear. Trimming took 3 bases from V and 6 from J, leaving 10 bases between them. The CDR3 contains 13 residues. Germline V gene sequence: CDR1 MGHRA, CDR2 YSYEKL. The CDR3 loop is CASSHPWGDTQYF. The DNA for the CDR3 is TGCGCCAGCAGCCACCCCTGGGGTGATACGCAGTATTTT.

V gene TRBV9 combines with J gene TRBJ2-7; the match to TRBD1 covers 9 bases. The CDR3 contains 14 residues. The ends lost 3 bases at V and 6 bases at J; junction bases unmatched: 7. Germline CDR1 reads SGDLS; CDR2 reads YYNGEE. CDR3 loop: CASSDRRTGAEQYF. CDR3 sequence (DNA): TGTGCCAGCAGCGACCGACGGACAGGGGCCGAGCAGTACTTC. The full variable domain, in which reference TRBV9 and TRBJ2-7 provide the parts outside the CDR3, is DSGVTQTPKHLITATGQRVTLRCSPRSGDLSVYWYQQSLDQGLQFLIQYYNGEERAKGNILERFSAQQFPDLHSELNLSSLELGDSALYFCASSDRRTGAEQYFGPGTRLTVT.

V is TRBV10-1 and J is TRBJ2-3, with a tentative D call TRBD2 (6 bases). The ends were cut back, 6 bases at V and 0 bases at J, with 10 bases in the middle. Germline lookup yields CDR1 WNHNN and CDR2 SYGVQD (reference sequence). CDR3 length equals 14 residues. In DNA, the CDR3 is TGCGCCAGCAGCGGGACTCCCAGCACAGATACGCAGTATTTT. Translating it yields CASSGTPSTDTQYF.

The V call is TRBV7-9, the J call TRBJ2-2; 8 bases fit TRBD2. CDR1 and CDR2 (germline): SEHNR, FQNEAQ (reference sequence). V trimming: 5 bases; J trimming: 5 bases; junction bases outside the gene matches: 13. The CDR3 contains 17 residues. The CDR3 protein is CASSLRSGLAGTGELFF. The CDR3 DNA is TGTGCCAGCAGCCTAAGGTCGGGGTTAGCGGGGACCGGGGAGCTGTTTTTT.

The chain carries TRBV25-1 and TRBJ2-5; no definite D call. Between the trimmed V and J ends, which lost 7 bases and 4 bases, there was a span of 13 bases. In germline, CDR1 is MGHDK, CDR2 SYGVNS. This CDR3 has 13 amino acids. The CDR3 DNA reads TGTGCCAGCATCAGGACCCCAGGAGAGACCCAGTACTTC. Its protein product is CASIRTPGETQYF.

J is TRBJ2-2 and V is TRBV27; possibly TRBD1 or TRBD2 for D (6 bases each). Per germline, CDR1 MNHEY and CDR2 SMNVEV (reference sequence). Trimming took off 4 bases at V and 5 bases at J, with 14 bases between the two ends. This CDR3 comprises 15 residues. CDR3 nucleotide sequence: TGTGCCAGCAGTTCCCGGGGGCGGAAAACCGGGGAGCTGTTTTTT. Encoded protein: CASSSRGRKTGELFF.

This chain joins TRBV5-1 and TRBJ1-4; perhaps TRBD1 as D (5 bases). CDR3 length equals 15 residues. Trimming removed 0 bases from V and 5 bases from J, with 11 bases in between. Germline CDR1 SGHRS, CDR2 YFSETQ. The CDR3 region has the DNA TGCGCCAGCAGCTTGGTGGGGACCGAAAATGAAAAACTGTTTTTT. It is translated as CASSLVGTENEKLFF.

V and J are TRBV7-9 and TRBJ2-1; 8 nucleotides match TRBD1. Germline V gives CDR1 SEHNR, CDR2 FQNEAQ (reference sequence). The CDR3 is 18 residues long. V lost 3 bases, J lost 5 bases, and 15 bases stayed unmatched. The CDR3 protein is CASSFPVIRTGSDNEQFF. CDR3 DNA sequence: TGTGCCAGCAGCTTTCCGGTAATAAGGACAGGGTCCGACAATGAGCAGTTCTTC.

CDR3 amino acids: CASSPPSRSGQETQYF. CDR3 bases: TGTGCCAGCTCACCACCTTCCAGGTCCGGCCAAGAGACCCAGTACTTC. The V and J genes are TRBV18 and TRBJ2-5; D unclear. CDR3 size: 16 residues. Trimming took off 0 bases at V and 1 base at J, with 12 bases between the two ends. Per the germline V gene, CDR1 is KGHSH and CDR2 is LQKENI.

The V gene is TRBV9, the J gene TRBJ1-2; D gene ambiguous. Trimming cost V 3 bases and J 4 bases, with 7 bases left between them. The CDR3 length is 12 residues. Per the germline V gene, CDR1 is SGDLS and CDR2 is YYNGEE. The CDR3 loop is CASSASSYGYTF. The CDR3 nucleotides read TGTGCCAGCAGCGCCTCAAGCTATGGCTACACCTTC.

The V and J genes are TRBV5-1 and TRBJ1-4; possibly TRBD1 for D (5 bases). V lost 1 base and J 6 bases, leaving 10 bases between the germline ends. Germline CDR1 and CDR2: SGHRS and YFSETQ. The CDR3 extends over 14 amino acids. CDR3 sequence reads: CASSLRPGHEKLFF. For the CDR3, the DNA is TGCGCCAGCAGCTTGAGGCCAGGGCATGAAAAACTGTTTTTT.

This clone was counted a single time. J is TRBJ2-7 and V is TRBV5-6, with 14 bases lining up with TRBD2. V trimming: 3 bases; J trimming: 3 bases; junction bases outside the gene matches: 5. CDR1 is SGHDT and CDR2 is YYEEEE in the germline V gene. This CDR3 comprises 16 residues. The CDR3 spells CASSSGLAGVLYEQYF. The CDR3 coding sequence is TGTGCCAGCAGCTCGGGACTAGCGGGAGTACTCTACGAGCAGTACTTC.

The chain uses TRBV11-3 and TRBJ2-3; 8 bases are a match to TRBD2. V shed 1 base and J 5 bases; nucleotides not matched to a gene: 8. The CDR3 contains 16 residues. The V gene's germline CDR1 is SGHNT and CDR2 YENEEA. The CDR3 nucleotides are TGTGCCAGCAGCTTAGCCCATGGGGCGGGAGGAGATACGCAGTATTTT. This sequence encodes CASSLAHGAGGDTQYF.

The rearrangement joins TRBV2 to TRBJ2-7; TRBD2 matches 9 bases. The germline gives CDR1 SNHLY, CDR2 FYNNEI. The junction had 6 bases not matched to a gene; V was cut back by 7 bases and J by 2 bases. This CDR3 spans 14 amino acids. The CDR3 bases are TGTGCCAGCACTGTCGGACTAGCGCCCTACGAGCAGTACTTC. Translated: CASTVGLAPYEQYF.

The genes are TRBV7-6 and TRBJ2-7; 7 bases line up with TRBD2. J was trimmed by 3 bases and V by 4 bases; bases with no gene match: 6. This CDR3 has 14 amino acids. Germline CDR1 and CDR2: SGHVS and FNYEAQ. The DNA of the CDR3 is TGTGCCAGCAGCTCGCGCCGGGGGGTCTACGAGCAGTACTTC. Residues: CASSSRRGVYEQYF.

The chain is built from TRBV4-1 and TRBJ1-2, with 12 bases aligning to TRBD1. Germline V gives CDR1 MGHRA, CDR2 YSYEKL. The CDR3 is 15 amino acids. V shed 6 bases and J 8 bases; nucleotides not matched to a gene: 10. The CDR3 reads CASRNPGQGAEGYTF. DNA of the CDR3: TGCGCCAGCAGAAATCCGGGACAGGGGGCGGAAGGCTACACCTTC.

The chain carries TRBV28 and TRBJ2-7; tentatively, D is TRBD1 (7 bases). CDR3 length: 16 residues. Deletions cut 7 bases from V and 3 bases from J, with 22 bases between. In germline, CDR1 is MDHEN, CDR2 SYDVKM. The CDR3 here is CASIPQGGLASYEQYF. Here the CDR3 DNA reads TGTGCCAGCATCCCCCAGGGGGGTCTAGCGAGCTACGAGCAGTACTTC.

Points on this clone: Within the sample, other DNA sequences also encode this same CDR3. The rearrangement uses TRBV5-4 and TRBJ2-5; the D is unclear. The germline gives CDR1 SGHNT, CDR2 YYREEE (reference sequence). This CDR3 comprises 13 residues. Trimming took 0 bases from V and 1 from J, leaving 4 bases between them. CDR3 DNA sequence: TGTGCCAGCAGCTTGGGCCCCCAAGAGACCCAGTACTTC. This codes for CASSLGPQETQYF.

The chain couples TRBV19 to TRBJ1-2; TRBD1 aligns across 11 bases. Germline assignment: CDR1 LNHDA and CDR2 SQIVND (reference sequence). CDR3 length equals 17 residues. J was trimmed by 2 bases and V by 7 bases; bases with no gene match: 12. The CDR3 DNA reads TGTGCCAGTAATTTGAGGACAGGGGGCGGCGCAAACTATGGCTACACCTTC. Amino acid sequence: CASNLRTGGGANYGYTF. Full variable domain (remainder filled in from reference TRBV19 and TRBJ1-2): DGGITQSPKYLFRKEGQNVTLSCEQNLNHDAMYWYRQDPGQGLRLIYYSQIVNDFQKGDIAEGYSVSREKKESFPLTVTSAQKNPTAFYLCASNLRTGGGANYGYTFGSGTRLTVV.

This clone has just one count. This chain uses TRBV15 with TRBJ2-5; D is undetermined. Trimming removed 1 base at V and 0 bases at J, with 3 bases between. CDR1 is LNHNV and CDR2 is YYDKDF in the germline V gene (reference sequence). CDR3 length: 13 amino acids. The CDR3 here is CATSRADQETQYF. CDR3 nucleotides: TGTGCCACCAGCAGAGCCGACCAAGAGACCCAGTACTTC. The whole variable domain, remainder taken from reference TRBV15 and TRBJ2-5, is DAMVIQNPRYQVTQFGKPVTLSCSQTLNHNVMYWYQQKSSQAPKLLFHYYDKDFNNEADTPDNFQSRRPNTSFCFLDIRSPGLGDTAMYLCATSRADQETQYFGPGTRLLVL.